This T cell receptor (beta chain) is drawn from a study of CD4+ T cells in melanoma. Libraries were prepared by immunoSEQ multiplex PCR; TCRdb keeps only in-frame clonotypes and omits some of them. Of 15,000 to 20,000 clones listed, roughly 85% are singletons. Trimming took 4 bases from V and 4 from J, leaving 8 bases between them. From germline, CDR1 is SGHVS and CDR2 FNYEAQ. The CDR3 covers 13 residues. This TCR derives from a human donor with melanoma. V and J are TRBV7-6 and TRBJ1-5, with D unresolved. Sequencing was performed on cells from a culture (not recorded whether cultured in vitro). CDR3 sequence: CASSSRTNQPQHF. The CDR3 DNA is TGTGCCAGCAGCTCGCGGACGAATCAGCCCCAGCATTTT.